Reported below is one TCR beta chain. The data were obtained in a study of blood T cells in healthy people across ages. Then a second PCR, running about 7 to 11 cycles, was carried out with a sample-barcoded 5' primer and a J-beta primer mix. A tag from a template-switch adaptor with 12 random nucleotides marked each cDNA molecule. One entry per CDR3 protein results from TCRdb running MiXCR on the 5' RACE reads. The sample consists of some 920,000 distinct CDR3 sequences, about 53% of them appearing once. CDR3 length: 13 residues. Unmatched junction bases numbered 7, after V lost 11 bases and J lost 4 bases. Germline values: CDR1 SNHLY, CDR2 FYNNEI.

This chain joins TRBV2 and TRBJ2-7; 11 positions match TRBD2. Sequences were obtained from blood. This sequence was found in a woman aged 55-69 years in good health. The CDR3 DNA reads TGTGCCCCCCGCGCTAGCGGGAGGTACGAGCAGTACTTC. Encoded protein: CAPRASGRYEQYF.